This TCR beta chain was recovered during a study of CD8 T cells in Susac syndrome. RNA amounts of roughly 0.45 to 1 ug underwent reverse transcription with random hexamers. TCRdb re-analysed the immunoSEQ multiplex PCR reads in MiXCR, keeping a single row per CDR3 protein. The sample yields 150,000 to 200,000 distinct CDR3 sequences, about 95% seen once. Sequencing used CD4+ T cells from PBMCs. The TCR was taken from a human donor with Susac syndrome.

CDR3 in amino acids: CASSLGGSREQYF. As DNA, the CDR3 is TGTGCCAGCAGTTTAGGGGGGAGTCGGGAGCAGTACTTC. V usage is TRBV12-3 or TRBV12-4 and J usage is TRBJ2-7; D might be TRBD1 or TRBD2, each matching 5 bases. This CDR3 spans 13 amino acids. Trimming removed 1 base at V and 7 bases at J, with 11 bases between.